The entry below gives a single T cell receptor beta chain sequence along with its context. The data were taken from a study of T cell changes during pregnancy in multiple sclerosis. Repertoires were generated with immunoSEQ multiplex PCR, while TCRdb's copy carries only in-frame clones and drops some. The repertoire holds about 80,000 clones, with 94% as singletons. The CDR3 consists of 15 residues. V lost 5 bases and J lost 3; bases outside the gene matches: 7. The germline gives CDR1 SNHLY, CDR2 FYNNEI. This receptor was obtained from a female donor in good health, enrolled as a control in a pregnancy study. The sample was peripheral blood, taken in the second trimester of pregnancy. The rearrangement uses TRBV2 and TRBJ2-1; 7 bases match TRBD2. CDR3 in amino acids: CASSRGREGYNEQFF. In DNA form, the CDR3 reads TGTGCCAGCAGTCGAGGGAGGGAGGGCTACAATGAGCAGTTCTTC.